Each of the 5 T cell receptor beta chains below was sequenced from the same sample in a study of T cell responses to AZD1222 COVID-19 vaccine. Using immunoSEQ multiplex PCR, the repertoire was profiled, and TCRdb retains in-frame clones only, with some absent. The sample lists approximately 150,000 clones, approximately 90% occurring once. The specimen was peripheral blood, collected 28 days after the second AZD1222 dose. These TCRs come from an adult who received the AZD1222 COVID-19 vaccine.

The genes are TRBV30 and TRBJ1-1; no definite D call. V was clipped by 4 bases and J by 2 bases, with 8 bases between them. Per the germline V gene, CDR1 is GTSNPN and CDR2 is SVGIG (reference sequence). The CDR3 covers 12 residues. This CDR3 is CAWNGGNTEAFF. The CDR3 bases are TGTGCCTGGAATGGCGGCAACACTGAAGCTTTCTTT.

DNA of the CDR3: TGTGCCACCAGCATCATCCCCGGGGGGGGAAACACCATATATTTT. Translation: CATSIIPGGGNTIYF. This chain links TRBV15 with TRBJ1-3; TRBD1 is a possible D gene (5 bases). This CDR3 is 15 amino acids long. CDR1 is LNHNV, CDR2 YYDKDF, per germline (reference sequence). Trimming took off 4 bases at V and 4 bases at J, with 14 bases between the two ends.

The chain is built from TRBV6-4 and TRBJ1-6, with a possible D match to TRBD1 (6 bases). Trimming left V 3 bases short and J 8 bases short, with 8 bases between. Germline V gene data show CDR1 as MRHNA and CDR2 as SNTAGT. The CDR3 runs 13 residues. Here the CDR3 reads CASSEGGDSPLHF. The CDR3 DNA is TGTGCCAGCAGTGAAGGGGGGGATTCACCCCTCCACTTT.

The chain employs TRBV15 and TRBJ2-7; 14 bases are a match to TRBD2. The V gene end was trimmed by 3 bases and the J gene end by 3 bases; junction bases not matched to a gene: 1. The CDR3 totals 15 residues. CDR1 is LNHNV and CDR2 is YYDKDF in the germline V gene (reference sequence). This CDR3 is CATSRGLAGVYEQYF. CDR3 DNA: TGTGCCACCAGCAGGGGACTAGCGGGAGTCTACGAGCAGTACTTC.

The chain couples TRBV6-4 to TRBJ2-1; 8 bases are a match to TRBD2. Germline loops: CDR1 MRHNA, CDR2 SNTAGT. The CDR3 runs 14 residues. The junction had 12 bases not matched to a gene; V was cut back by 8 bases and J by 9 bases. This chain's CDR3 is CASPLAGPDSEQFF. The CDR3 nucleotides read TGTGCCAGCCCCCTAGCGGGTCCTGATAGTGAGCAGTTCTTC.